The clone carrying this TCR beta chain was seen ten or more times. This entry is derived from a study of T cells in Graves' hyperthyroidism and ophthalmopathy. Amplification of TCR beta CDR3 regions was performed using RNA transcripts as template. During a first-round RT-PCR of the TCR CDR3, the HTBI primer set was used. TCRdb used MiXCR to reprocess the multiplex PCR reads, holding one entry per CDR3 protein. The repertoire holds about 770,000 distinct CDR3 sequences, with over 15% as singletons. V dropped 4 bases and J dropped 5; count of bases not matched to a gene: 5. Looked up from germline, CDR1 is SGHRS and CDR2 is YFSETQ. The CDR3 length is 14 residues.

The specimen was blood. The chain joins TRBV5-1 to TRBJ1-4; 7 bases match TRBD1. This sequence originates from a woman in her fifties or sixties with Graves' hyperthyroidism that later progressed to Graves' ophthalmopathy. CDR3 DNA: TGCGCCAGCAGCCAGGACAGGCCGAATGAAAAACTGTTTTTT. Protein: CASSQDRPNEKLFF. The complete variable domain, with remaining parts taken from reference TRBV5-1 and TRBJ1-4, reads KAGVTQTPRYLIKTRGQQVTLSCSPISGHRSVSWYQQTPGQGLQFLFEYFSETQRNKGNFPGRFSGRQFSNSRSEMNVSTLELGDSALYLCASSQDRPNEKLFFGSGTQLSVL.